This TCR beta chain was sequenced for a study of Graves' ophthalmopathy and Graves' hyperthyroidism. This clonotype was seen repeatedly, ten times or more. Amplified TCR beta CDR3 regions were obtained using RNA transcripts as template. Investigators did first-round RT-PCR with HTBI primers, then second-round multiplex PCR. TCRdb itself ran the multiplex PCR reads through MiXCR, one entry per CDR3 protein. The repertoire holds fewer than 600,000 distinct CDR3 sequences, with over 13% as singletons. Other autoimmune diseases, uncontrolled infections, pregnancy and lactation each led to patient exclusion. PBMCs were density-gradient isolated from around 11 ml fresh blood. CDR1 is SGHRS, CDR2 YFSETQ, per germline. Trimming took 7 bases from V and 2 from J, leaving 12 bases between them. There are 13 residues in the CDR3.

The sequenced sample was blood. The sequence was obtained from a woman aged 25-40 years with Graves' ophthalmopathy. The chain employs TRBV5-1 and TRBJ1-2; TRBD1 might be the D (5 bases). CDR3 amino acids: CASGQAGNYGYTF. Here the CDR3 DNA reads TGCGCCAGCGGCCAGGCAGGGAACTATGGCTACACCTTC.